This T cell receptor beta chain was documented in a study of T cell clones after liver transplantation. Per the germline V gene, CDR1 is MNHEY and CDR2 is SVGAGI. The CDR3 consists of 15 residues. Trimming cost V 4 bases and J 1 base, with 13 bases left between them. A remark on this clone: Other DNA sequences in this specimen translate into the identical CDR3.

TCRdb keeps only in-frame clones here, not all; method: immunoSEQ multiplex PCR. This table holds about 78,000 clones, under 90% found once. The TCR comes from a human donor who received a liver transplant. J is TRBJ1-1 and V is TRBV6-5; no clear D. The input for sequencing was CD4+ T cells from blood, taken before liver transplant. For the CDR3, the DNA is TGTGCCAGCAGTTCGGTAGAAGGGAGGAACACTGAAGCTTTCTTT. It codes for CASSSVEGRNTEAFF.